Reported below is one T cell receptor beta chain. Its antigen remains unknown. Generated by immunoSEQ multiplex PCR, the TCRdb table keeps only in-frame clones and is missing some. The sample lists around 180,000 clones, about 88% occurring once. This sample is part of a study of radiation and T cells in renal cell carcinoma. Germline assignment: CDR1 SGHTA and CDR2 FQGNSA. The CDR3 length is 14 residues. Trimming took off 8 bases at V and 2 bases at J, with 14 bases between the two ends. Study-wide results and caveats: Top tumor clonotypes rose in blood 2 weeks post-radiation, then contracted.

Time point given: blood 4 weeks post-SBRT, at nephrectomy. Treatment given: 15 Gy SBRT to primary tumor, nephrectomy 4 weeks later. Nephrectomy followed 15 Gy stereotactic body radiation by 4 weeks. The specimen comprised blood, sampled from a patient whose treatment included radiotherapy and nephrectomy. This rearrangement joins TRBV7-2 to TRBJ2-3; D is possibly TRBD1 or TRBD2 (6 bases each). The sequence was collected from a woman in her fifties or sixties with renal cell carcinoma. The CDR3 DNA reads TGTGCCAGCTCTCGGGGGCTAACCACAGATACGCAGTATTTT. The encoded protein is CASSRGLTTDTQYF. The whole variable domain, filled in from reference TRBV7-2 and TRBJ2-3, reads GAGVSQSPSNKVTEKGKDVELRCDPISGHTALYWYRQSLGQGLEFLIYFQGNSAPDKSGLPSDRFSAERTGGSVSTLTIQRTQQEDSAVYLCASSRGLTTDTQYFGPGTRLTVL.